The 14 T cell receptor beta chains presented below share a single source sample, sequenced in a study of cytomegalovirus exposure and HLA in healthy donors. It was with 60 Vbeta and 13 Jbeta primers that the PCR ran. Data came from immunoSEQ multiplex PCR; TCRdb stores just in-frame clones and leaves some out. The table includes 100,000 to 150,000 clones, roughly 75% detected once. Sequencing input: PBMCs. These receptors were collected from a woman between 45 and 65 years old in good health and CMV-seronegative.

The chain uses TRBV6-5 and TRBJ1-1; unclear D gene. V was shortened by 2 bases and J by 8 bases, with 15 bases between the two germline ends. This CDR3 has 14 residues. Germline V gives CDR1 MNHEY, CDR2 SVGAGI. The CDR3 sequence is CASSYVDTGREAFF. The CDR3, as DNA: TGTGCCAGCAGTTACGTCGACACCGGCAGGGAAGCTTTCTTT.

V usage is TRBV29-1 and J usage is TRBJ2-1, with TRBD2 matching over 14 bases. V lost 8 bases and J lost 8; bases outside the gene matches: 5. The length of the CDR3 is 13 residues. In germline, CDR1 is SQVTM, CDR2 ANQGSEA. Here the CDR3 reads CSLRTSGRYEQFF. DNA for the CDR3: TGCAGCCTCAGGACTAGCGGGAGGTATGAGCAGTTCTTC.

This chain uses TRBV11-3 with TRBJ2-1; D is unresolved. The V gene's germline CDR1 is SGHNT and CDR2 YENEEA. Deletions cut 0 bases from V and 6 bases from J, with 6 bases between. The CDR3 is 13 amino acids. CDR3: CASSLDSLNEQFF. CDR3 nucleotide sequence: TGTGCCAGCAGCTTAGACTCACTCAATGAGCAGTTCTTC.

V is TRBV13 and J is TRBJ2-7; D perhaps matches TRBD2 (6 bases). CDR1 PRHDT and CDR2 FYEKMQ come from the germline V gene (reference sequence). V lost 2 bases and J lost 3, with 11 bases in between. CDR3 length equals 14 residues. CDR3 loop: CASSLYGEDYEQYF. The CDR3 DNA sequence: TGTGCCAGCAGCTTATATGGGGAGGACTACGAGCAGTACTTC.

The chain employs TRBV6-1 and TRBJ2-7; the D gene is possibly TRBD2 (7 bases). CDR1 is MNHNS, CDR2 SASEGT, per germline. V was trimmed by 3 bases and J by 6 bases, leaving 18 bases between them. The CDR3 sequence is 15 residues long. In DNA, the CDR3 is TGTGCCAGCAGTGAGGGACAAGCGGGACGGCGCGAGCAGTACTTC. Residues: CASSEGQAGRREQYF.

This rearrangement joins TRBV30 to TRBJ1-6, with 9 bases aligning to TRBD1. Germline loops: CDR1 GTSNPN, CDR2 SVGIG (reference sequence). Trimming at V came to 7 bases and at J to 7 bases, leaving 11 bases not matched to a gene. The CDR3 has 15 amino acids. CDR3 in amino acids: CAFQAGTGPNSPLHF. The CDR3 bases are TGTGCCTTCCAAGCCGGGACAGGGCCGAATTCACCCCTCCACTTT.

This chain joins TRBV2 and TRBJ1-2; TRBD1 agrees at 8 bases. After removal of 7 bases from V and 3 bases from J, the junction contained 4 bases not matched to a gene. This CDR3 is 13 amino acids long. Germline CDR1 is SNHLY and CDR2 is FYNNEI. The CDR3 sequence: CASTMDRDYGYTF. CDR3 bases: TGTGCCAGCACCATGGACAGGGACTATGGCTACACCTTC.

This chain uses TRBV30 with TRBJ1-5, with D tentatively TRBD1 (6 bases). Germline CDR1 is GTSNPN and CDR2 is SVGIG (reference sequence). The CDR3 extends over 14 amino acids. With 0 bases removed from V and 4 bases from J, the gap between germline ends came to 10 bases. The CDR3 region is CAWSVGQTNQPQHF. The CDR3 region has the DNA TGTGCCTGGAGTGTAGGACAGACTAATCAGCCCCAGCATTTT. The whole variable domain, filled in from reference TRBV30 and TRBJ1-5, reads SQTIHQWPATLVQPVGSPLSLECTVEGTSNPNLYWYRQAAGRGLQLLFYSVGIGQISSEVPQNLSASRPQDRQFILSSKKLLLSDSGFYLCAWSVGQTNQPQHFGDGTRLSIL.

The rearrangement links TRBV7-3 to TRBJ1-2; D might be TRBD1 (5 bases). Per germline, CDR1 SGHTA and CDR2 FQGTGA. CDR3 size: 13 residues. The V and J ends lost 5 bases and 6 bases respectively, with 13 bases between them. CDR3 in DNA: TGTGCCAGCAGCCTCTCTCCGGGGGATGGCTACACCTTC. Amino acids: CASSLSPGDGYTF.

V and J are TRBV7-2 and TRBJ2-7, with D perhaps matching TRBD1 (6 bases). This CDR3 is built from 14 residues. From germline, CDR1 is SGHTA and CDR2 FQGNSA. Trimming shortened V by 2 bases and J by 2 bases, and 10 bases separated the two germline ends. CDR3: CASSLQGSTYEQYF. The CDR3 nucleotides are TGTGCCAGCAGCTTACAGGGGAGCACCTACGAGCAGTACTTC.

The CDR3 spells CASSSRVLNTQYF. The CDR3 region has the DNA TGTGCCAGCAGCTCCAGGGTTTTAAATACGCAGTATTTT. This sequence joins TRBV7-2 and TRBJ2-3, with TRBD1 as a possible D gene (5 bases). This CDR3 has 13 residues. The germline CDR1 and CDR2 sequences are SGHTA and FQGNSA. The ends were cut back, 4 bases at V and 7 bases at J, with 12 bases in the middle. The complete variable domain, with remaining parts taken from reference TRBV7-2 and TRBJ2-3, reads GAGVSQSPSNKVTEKGKDVELRCDPISGHTALYWYRQSLGQGLEFLIYFQGNSAPDKSGLPSDRFSAERTGGSVSTLTIQRTQQEDSAVYLCASSSRVLNTQYFGPGTRLTVL.

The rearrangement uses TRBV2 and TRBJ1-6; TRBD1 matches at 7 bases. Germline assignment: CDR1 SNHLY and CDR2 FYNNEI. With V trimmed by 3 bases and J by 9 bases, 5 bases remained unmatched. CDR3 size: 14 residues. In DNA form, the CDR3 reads TGTGCCAGCAGTGACAGGGGGAACGGTTCACCCCTCCACTTT. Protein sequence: CASSDRGNGSPLHF.

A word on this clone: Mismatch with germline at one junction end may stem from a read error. The CDR3 DNA follows: TGTTCCAGCAGTCCTATGGACAGAGTCTATGGCTACACCTTC. It yields the protein CSSSPMDRVYGYTF. This chain joins TRBV7-9 and TRBJ1-2, with D possibly matching TRBD1 (6 bases). Germline CDR1 and CDR2: SEHNR and FQNEAQ (reference sequence). The CDR3 is 14 residues long.

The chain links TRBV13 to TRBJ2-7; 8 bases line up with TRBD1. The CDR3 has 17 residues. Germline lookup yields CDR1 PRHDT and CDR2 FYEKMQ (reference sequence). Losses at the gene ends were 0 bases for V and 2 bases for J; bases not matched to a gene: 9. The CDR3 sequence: CASSLGRRDRKPYEQYF. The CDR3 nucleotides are TGTGCCAGCAGCTTAGGCCGTAGGGACAGGAAGCCCTACGAGCAGTACTTC.